This T cell receptor (beta chain) was identified during a study of T cell clones after liver transplantation. As for the study in general: Apart from a few HCV-positive recipients, transplants were for non-autoimmune, non-viral reasons. Patients counted as tolerant after at least one year off all immunosuppression, enzymes not exceeding twice normal. Study-level results: A larger donor-reactive than third-party decline suggested partial antigen-specific deletion.

As regards this clone: Its cognate antigen is unknown.

Germline CDR1 reads SGHDN; CDR2 reads FVKESK. The CDR3 totals 14 residues. Trimming took 1 base from V and 5 from J, leaving 11 bases between them. Method: immunoSEQ multiplex PCR; TCRdb's copy keeps in-frame clones and lacks some. The sample holds around 110,000 clones; 75% to 95% are singletons and the top ten take 0.75% to 0.85%. The sequencing here drew on CD4+ T cells from blood, taken 12 months after liver transplant. The chain recombines TRBV14 with TRBJ2-5; possible D gene TRBD2, 5 bases. The TCR sequence derives from a human patient who received a liver transplant. T cells may partly derive from the graft donor. The CDR3 region has the DNA TGTGCCAGCAGCCAAGCGGCTAGCCGGGAGACCCAGTACTTC. Translated: CASSQAASRETQYF.